This is a list of T cell receptor beta chains from one sample in a study of T cell responses to AZD1222 COVID-19 vaccine. Only in-frame clones appear in the TCRdb table, and some are missing; sequencing was by immunoSEQ multiplex PCR. The sample lists some 280,000 clones, 90% to 95% occurring once. The sample consisted of peripheral blood, taken 28 days after the second AZD1222 dose. The receptor set was obtained from an adult who received the AZD1222 COVID-19 vaccine. CDR3s include the opening cysteine and the closing phenylalanine or tryptophan. A D gene is named only where the DNA matches it firmly. For some rows the clone size is stated as once, few or many, or as a class when expanded; others skip it.

j_call	d_call	clone_size	v_call	cdr3_nt	cdr3_aa
TRBJ2-7	NA	once	TRBV2	TGTGCCAGCTGGGGGGCTGGGGGCACCTACGAGCAGTACTTC	CASWGAGGTYEQYF
TRBJ2-7	NA	NA	TRBV18	TGTGCCAGCTCATCAAACTCCTACGAGCAGTACTTC	CASSSNSYEQYF
TRBJ2-1	NA	NA	TRBV6-1	TGTGCCAGCAGTGAGAACAATGAGCAGTTCTTC	CASSENNEQFF
TRBJ1-1	NA	many	TRBV11-2	TGTGCCAGCAGCCCCTGGGGGGGAGGCACTGAAGCTTTCTTT	CASSPWGGGTEAFF
TRBJ2-1	NA	NA	TRBV18	TGTGCCAGCTCACCGGCGAGAGCGGTTGTCAATGAGCAGTTCTTC	CASSPARAVVNEQFF
TRBJ1-5	TRBD1	NA	TRBV7-9	TGTGCCAGCAGCTTTAGTGACAGGGGCAATCAGCCCCAGCATTTT	CASSFSDRGNQPQHF
TRBJ2-7	NA	NA	TRBV5-6	TGTGCCAGCAGCTTGAGCAGCGAGCAGTACTTC	CASSLSSEQYF
TRBJ2-1	TRBD2	NA	TRBV18	TGTGCCAGCTCACCGAATACCGGACTAGCTTCCAATGAGCAGTTCTTC	CASSPNTGLASNEQFF
TRBJ1-4	NA	NA	TRBV2	TGTGCCACCAGCGGAGGGCCTAATGAAAAACTGTTTTTT	CATSGGPNEKLFF
TRBJ2-1	NA	once	TRBV15	TGTGCCACCAGCCGCCTTAACAATGAGCAGTTCTTC	CATSRLNNEQFF
TRBJ2-5	NA	once	TRBV7-9	TGTGCCAGCAGCTTAGTATCTGAGACCCAGTACTTC	CASSLVSETQYF
TRBJ2-7	NA	NA	TRBV7-2	TGTGCCAGCGCCCCCGGGACAATGTCCTACGAGCAGTACTTC	CASAPGTMSYEQYF
TRBJ1-1	NA	NA	TRBV6-5	TGTGCCAGCAGTTACTTGTGGGGAGACACTGAAGCTTTCTTT	CASSYLWGDTEAFF
TRBJ1-6	TRBD1	NA	TRBV19	TGTGCCAGTAGTATCCCACCACAGGGGGCGTCGTCGGGACCCCTCCACTTT	CASSIPPQGASSGPLHF
TRBJ2-1	TRBD2	NA	TRBV7-8	TGTGCCAGCAGCCCCCGGGACTACTTTGGCGATGAGCAGTTCTTC	CASSPRDYFGDEQFF
TRBJ2-5	TRBD2	NA	TRBV19	TGTGCCAGTAGTCCTGGGGTAGCGGGGGTGAGGAAGACCCAGTACTTC	CASSPGVAGVRKTQYF
TRBJ2-3	NA	once	TRBV27	TGTGCCAGCAGTTTATCTTTTCGCAGCTACGAACAAGATACGCAGTATTTT	CASSLSFRSYEQDTQYF
TRBJ2-1	TRBD1	NA	TRBV2	TGTGCCAGCAGTGAGACCGGGACAGGATACAATGAGCAGTTCTTC	CASSETGTGYNEQFF
TRBJ1-6	NA	NA	TRBV6-5	TGTGCCACCCGGGACCTGGGAGGTTCACCCCTCCACTTT	CATRDLGGSPLHF
TRBJ1-2	NA	NA	TRBV28	TGTGCCAGCAGTCTGGCCCCGCGCCTCCTACAGGGAAACTATGGCTACACCTTC	CASSLAPRLLQGNYGYTF
TRBJ1-4	TRBD1	once	TRBV28	TGTGCCAGCAGTCCCCAGGGGGCTACAGCAACTAATGAAAAACTGTTTTTT	CASSPQGATATNEKLFF
TRBJ1-2	TRBD1	NA	TRBV28	TGTGCCAGCAGACTCCGACAGGGTGCTAACTATGGCTACACCTTC	CASRLRQGANYGYTF
TRBJ2-1	NA	NA	TRBV5-1	TGCGCCAGCAGCTTGAGGTCGGGTCCGTACAATGAGCAGTTCTTC	CASSLRSGPYNEQFF
TRBJ2-3	NA	NA	TRBV5-1	TGCGCCAGCAGTAATTTGGACACCTCCACAGATACGCAGTATTTT	CASSNLDTSTDTQYF
TRBJ1-1	NA	NA	TRBV28	TGTGCCAGCAGTCTCAGGAGGGGCGAGGGTTTAGGTGGGACTGAAGCTTTCTTT	CASSLRRGEGLGGTEAFF
TRBJ2-4	TRBD2	NA	TRBV3-1/TRBV3-2	TGTGCCAGCAGCCAGACTAGCGCCTTAGCCAAAAACATTCAGTACTTC	CASSQTSALAKNIQYF
TRBJ1-1	NA	NA	TRBV19	TGTGCCAGTAGTCCGGGGCCCGGCACTGAAGCTTTCTTT	CASSPGPGTEAFF
TRBJ2-7	NA	once	TRBV7-2	TGTGCCAGCAGTTCCCCCCCCACCTACGAGCAGTACTTC	CASSSPPTYEQYF
TRBJ1-1	NA	NA	TRBV12-3/TRBV12-4	TGTGCCAGCAGTCAGGGTGAGAACACTGAAGCTTTCTTT	CASSQGENTEAFF
TRBJ2-7	NA	NA	TRBV10-1	TGCGCCAGCAGTGAGGCTTCAGGGGCCTACGAGCAGTACTTC	CASSEASGAYEQYF
TRBJ1-5	TRBD1	NA	TRBV30	TGTGCCTGGGCCCTTGACAGGGATCAGCCCCAGCATTTT	CAWALDRDQPQHF
TRBJ2-7	NA	NA	TRBV2	TGTGCCAGCAGTGGGCAGGCGGCCTACGAGCAGTACTTC	CASSGQAAYEQYF
TRBJ1-5	NA	NA	TRBV6-2/TRBV6-3	TGTGCCAGCAGTTACAGGACCTTTCAGCCCCAGCATTTT	CASSYRTFQPQHF
TRBJ1-1	NA	NA	TRBV11-2	TGTGCCAGCAGCCAGACAGTGAACACTGAAGCTTTCTTT	CASSQTVNTEAFF
TRBJ2-7	NA	NA	TRBV5-1	TGCGCCAGCAGCTTGGCCGGCACGCGGCCTGGGATTTCCTACGAGCAGTACTTC	CASSLAGTRPGISYEQYF
TRBJ1-6	NA	NA	TRBV9	TGTGCCAGCAGCGTAGCTTTAGGTTCTTCCCTCCACTTT	CASSVALGSSLHF
TRBJ1-1	TRBD1	NA	TRBV28	TGTGCCAGCAGTACCGGGGGACAGGGCAACACTGAAGCTTTCTTT	CASSTGGQGNTEAFF